One TCR beta chain is described in this entry. What it recognizes is unknown. Prior to sequencing, the ViraFEST assay stimulated PBMC with viral peptide pools, which expanded the antigen-specific CD4+ T cells. After less than 11 days in culture, the CD4+ T cells were isolated. Participants got two doses of BNT162b2 or mRNA-1273 vaccine. Some clones are missing from TCRdb's copy, which holds only in-frame ones; the method was immunoSEQ multiplex PCR. The data show approximately 61,000 clones, with more than 70% seen just once and 1% to 1.5% held by the top ten. The data belong to a study of vaccination effects on CD4 cells after COVID-19. There are 17 residues in the CDR3. Germline assignment: CDR1 LGHDT and CDR2 YNNKEL (reference sequence). V shed 4 bases, J shed 0 bases, and the junction held 9 bases outside the gene matches.

This specimen consisted of CD4+ T cells from PBMCs cultured with HCoV-229E spike peptides, obtained after COVID-19 vaccination. The chain has TRBV3-1 (or the pseudogene TRBV3-2) and TRBJ1-3; 7 nucleotides align to TRBD1. The receptor was derived from a human donor who received a COVID-19 vaccine. In nucleotides, the CDR3 is TGTGCCAGCAGCCCTAGAGAGGGGGCTATCTCTGGAAACACCATATATTTT. This translates into CASSPREGAISGNTIYF.